The 20 T cell receptor beta chains below were found in one sample sequenced in a study of T cell responses to AZD1222 COVID-19 vaccine. The repertoire was sequenced with immunoSEQ multiplex PCR; TCRdb's copy has only in-frame clones and lacks some. Of more than 140,000 clones in the sample, about 90% are singletons; the top ten hold about 3%. The starting material was peripheral blood, obtained on day 0 of AZD1222 vaccination. The receptor set was obtained from an adult in good health.

The rearrangement uses TRBV6-2 or TRBV6-3 and TRBJ2-1, with 11 bases matching TRBD1. V gave up 6 bases and J gave up 5 bases; unmatched junction bases: 12. The CDR3 totals 17 residues. Germline-derived CDR1 and CDR2 are MNHEY and SVGEGT. The CDR3 DNA reads as TGTGCCAGCAGCCGGACAGGGGGCCCGACTTTGAACAATGAGCAGTTCTTC. This codes for CASSRTGGPTLNNEQFF.

The chain is built from TRBV29-1 and TRBJ1-2; 8 bases match TRBD1. This CDR3 spans 13 amino acids. Trimming took 4 bases from V and 3 from J; bases not matched to a gene: 4. CDR1 SQVTM and CDR2 ANQGSEA come from the germline V gene. This CDR3 reads CSVVQGADYGYTF. CDR3 in DNA: TGCAGCGTTGTTCAGGGGGCTGACTATGGCTACACCTTC. Drawing the rest from reference TRBV29-1 and TRBJ1-2, the complete variable domain is SAVISQKPSRDICQRGTSLTIQCQVDSQVTMMFWYRQQPGQSLTLIATANQGSEATYESGFVIDKFPISRPNLTFSTLTVSNMSPEDSSIYLCSVVQGADYGYTFGSGTRLTVV.

CDR3 loop: CASSPRPLGESNEQFF. CDR3 sequence (DNA): TGTGCCAGCAGCCCTCGTCCCCTTGGGGAATCCAATGAGCAGTTCTTC. The rearrangement links TRBV9 to TRBJ2-1, with D hard to call. The V end lost 4 bases, the J end lost 6 bases, and 20 bases lay between the germline ends. Germline values: CDR1 SGDLS, CDR2 YYNGEE. The CDR3 sequence is 16 residues long.

The chain recombines TRBV7-2 with TRBJ2-1; 10 bases agree with TRBD2. There are 18 residues in the CDR3. The J segment lost 1 base and the V segment lost 1 base, leaving 7 bases of the junction unmatched. Germline V gene sequence: CDR1 SGHTA, CDR2 FQGNSA. CDR3 nucleotide sequence: TGTGCCAGCAGCTTAGAGCCTAGCGGGAGTACTTCCTACAATGAGCAGTTCTTC. It translates to CASSLEPSGSTSYNEQFF.

The sample holds one count of this clone. The chain couples TRBV6-5 to TRBJ2-3; 10 bases fit TRBD2. CDR1 and CDR2 (germline): MNHEY, SVGAGI. The CDR3 is made up of 14 amino acids. V was clipped by 8 bases and J by 11 bases; unmatched bases: 13. CDR3 region: CASRIRERGGEQYF. In DNA, the CDR3 is TGTGCCAGCCGGATCCGCGAGCGGGGGGGCGAGCAGTATTTT.

The chain uses TRBV21-1 and TRBJ1-5; TRBD1 is the table's D call and was not checked against the DNA. TRBV21-1 is deemed a pseudogene. The CDR3 covers 15 residues. The DNA of the CDR3 is TGTGCCAGCAGCCAGGACCCAGGGGGCGATCAGCCCCAGCATTTT. Its translation is CASSQDPGGDQPQHF.

This sequence joins TRBV19 and TRBJ2-3, with 8 bases identical to TRBD2. CDR1 and CDR2 (germline): LNHDA, SQIVND (reference sequence). This CDR3 is built from 16 residues. Losses at the gene ends were 8 bases for V and 4 bases for J; bases not matched to a gene: 14. In DNA form, the CDR3 reads TGTGCCAGTTCCATAGGTCCGGGGGGGGCCTCAGATACGCAGTATTTT. It specifies CASSIGPGGASDTQYF.

The chain recombines TRBV30 with TRBJ1-6, with D possibly matching TRBD1 (6 bases). Looked up from germline, CDR1 is GTSNPN and CDR2 is SVGIG (reference sequence). V was trimmed by 0 bases and J by 7 bases, leaving 13 bases between them. The CDR3 covers 15 residues. This CDR3 is CAWSVDLGGNSPLHF. The CDR3 nucleotides read TGTGCCTGGAGTGTGGACCTAGGGGGGAATTCACCCCTCCACTTT.

The J gene is TRBJ2-5, the V gene TRBV28, with 10 bases that match TRBD1. CDR3 length: 15 residues. Unmatched junction bases numbered 7, after V lost 5 bases and J lost 4 bases. CDR1 is MDHEN and CDR2 is SYDVKM in the germline V gene. As DNA, the CDR3 is TGTGCCAGCAGTACTCAGAGGGACAGGGGAGAGACCCAGTACTTC. This codes for CASSTQRDRGETQYF.

The CDR3: CASSLGRGWGYTF. The DNA for the CDR3 is TGTGCCAGCAGTTTAGGCAGGGGCTGGGGCTACACCTTC. The V and J genes are TRBV28 and TRBJ1-2, with D possibly TRBD1 on 6 matching bases. Germline values: CDR1 MDHEN, CDR2 SYDVKM. Between the trimmed V and J ends, which lost 2 bases and 8 bases, there was a span of 12 bases. This CDR3 is 13 amino acids long.

The chain recombines TRBV27 with TRBJ1-2, with D tentatively TRBD1 (6 bases). CDR3 size: 14 residues. Trimming stripped 8 bases from V and 6 bases from J, with 19 bases between. From germline, CDR1 is MNHEY and CDR2 SMNVEV (reference sequence). DNA of the CDR3: TGTGCCAGCGGTCTCACAGGGAAGAGGGATGGCTACACCTTC. As protein: CASGLTGKRDGYTF.

The V gene is TRBV5-1, the J gene TRBJ1-3; D remains ambiguous. Germline lookup yields CDR1 SGHRS and CDR2 YFSETQ. This CDR3 is built from 15 residues. Trimming pared 0 bases from V and 0 bases from J, leaving 7 bases between. The CDR3 reads CASSLGAVSGNTIYF. The CDR3 DNA reads as TGCGCCAGCAGCTTGGGGGCAGTCTCTGGAAACACCATATATTTT.

This clone was seen a handful of times. The genes are TRBV6-2 or TRBV6-3 and TRBJ1-5; D unresolved. V dropped 2 bases and J dropped 2 bases, with 10 bases sitting between them. Germline CDR1 reads MNHEY; CDR2 reads SVGEGT. CDR3 length: 15 residues. The CDR3 is CASSYSDAGNQPQHF. Written as DNA, the CDR3 is TGTGCCAGCAGTTACAGCGATGCCGGCAATCAGCCCCAGCATTTT.

This clone has only one observation. The chain uses TRBV6-5 and TRBJ2-4, with 7 bases that match TRBD2. V dropped 0 bases and J dropped 5; count of bases not matched to a gene: 7. The length of the CDR3 is 16 residues. Germline V lookup: CDR1 MNHEY, CDR2 SVGAGI. CDR3 nucleotide sequence: TGTGCCAGCAGTTACTCGAGGCGTAGCGGGCAAAACATTCAGTACTTC. The encoded protein is CASSYSRRSGQNIQYF.

In nucleotides, the CDR3 is TGTGCCAGCAGCCCGAGGAAAGGACAGGGCCCGTTTATGAGTGAAAAACTGTTTTTT. This encodes CASSPRKGQGPFMSEKLFF. The rearrangement joins TRBV7-2 to TRBJ1-4, with 8 bases fitting TRBD1. The trim removed 5 bases at V and 7 bases at J, leaving 21 bases unmatched. The CDR3 has 19 amino acids. Germline V lookup: CDR1 SGHTA, CDR2 FQGNSA.

The V gene is TRBV11-2, the J gene TRBJ2-2; TRBD1 aligns across 9 bases. Germline-derived CDR1 and CDR2 are SGHAT and FQNNGV. This CDR3 is built from 17 residues. Trimming took 1 base from V and 4 from J; bases not matched to a gene: 7. CDR3 sequence (DNA): TGTGCCAGCAGCTTAGTGTTACAGGGGGCCATCACCGGGGAGCTGTTTTTT. It translates to CASSLVLQGAITGELFF.

The chain has TRBV10-1 and TRBJ1-6, with a possible D match to TRBD1 (5 bases). The germline V gene has CDR1 WNHNN and CDR2 SYGVQD (reference sequence). This CDR3 comprises 14 residues. The ends were cut back, 2 bases at V and 11 bases at J, with 13 bases in the middle. The CDR3 DNA sequence: TGCGCCAGCAGTGAGCAGGGAGTATTACCACCCCTCCACTTT. Translated: CASSEQGVLPPLHF.

The chain recombines TRBV4-1 with TRBJ1-6; the D gene is possibly TRBD1 (5 bases). CDR1 and CDR2 from the germline V gene are MGHRA and YSYEKL. The V and J ends lost 1 base and 9 bases respectively, with 10 bases between them. The CDR3 consists of 14 residues. The CDR3 is CASSQGGDLSPLHF. CDR3 bases: TGCGCCAGCAGCCAAGGGGGGGACCTTTCACCCCTCCACTTT.

The chain is built from TRBV9 and TRBJ2-1, with 9 bases fitting TRBD1. Trimming cost V 0 bases and J 8 bases; bases outside gene matches: 3. This CDR3 has 14 amino acids. CDR1 SGDLS and CDR2 YYNGEE come from the germline V gene. The CDR3, as DNA: TGTGCCAGCAGCGTAGAACAGGGGGCCTATGAGCAGTTCTTC. Its translation: CASSVEQGAYEQFF. Complete variable domain (other parts from reference TRBV9 and TRBJ2-1): DSGVTQTPKHLITATGQRVTLRCSPRSGDLSVYWYQQSLDQGLQFLIQYYNGEERAKGNILERFSAQQFPDLHSELNLSSLELGDSALYFCASSVEQGAYEQFFGPGTRLTVL.

V and J are TRBV18 and TRBJ1-1; D is uncertain. The CDR3 is made up of 14 amino acids. V dropped 3 bases and J dropped 8 bases, with 16 bases sitting between them. Germline assignment: CDR1 KGHSH and CDR2 LQKENI. In DNA form, the CDR3 reads TGTGCCAGCTCACCGGGATCAGGCCGAAGGGAAGCTTTCTTT. It yields the protein CASSPGSGRREAFF.